This TCR beta chain was captured by sequencing in a study of blood T cell repertoires in COVID-19. In the study overall: The samples span acute and convalescent COVID-19 from the United States, Italy and Spain. T cells, B-cell-depleted T cells, or PBMCs supplied cDNA or gDNA.

As originally analysed: Estimated nucleated cell counts came from reference gene primer amplification. TCRdb keeps only in-frame clones here, not all; method: immunoSEQ multiplex PCR. V, J and clone size are those of that table, while D and trimming were read from the DNA. This sample has some 33,000 clones, with around 91% found just once. This CDR3 comprises 15 residues. Germline V gene lookup returns CDR1 SNHLY and CDR2 FYNNEI. V shed 7 bases, J shed 8 bases, and the junction held 9 bases outside the gene matches. The chain combines TRBV2 with TRBJ1-6, with 9 nucleotides matching TRBD1. Specimen: peripheral blood. The sequence was collected from a man aged 70 or older with active or convalescent COVID-19. The CDR3 region has the DNA TGTGCCAGCACCTGGGACAGGGTGGGTGATTCACCCCTCCACTTT. Residues: CASTWDRVGDSPLHF.